Shown below are 25 T cell receptor beta chains from a single sample sequenced in a study of T-cell memory formation after mild COVID-19. MiXCR was run by TCRdb on the 5' RACE reads, yielding one entry per CDR3 protein. This table holds nearly 250,000 distinct CDR3 sequences, approximately 15% found once. Sequences were obtained from PBMCs or a T cell subset sorted from them (not recorded which). These receptor sequences come from an adult woman who had mild COVID-19 (a few samples of this study predate the infection). Cell type and time point are not known.

In this sample, this clonotype turned up a few times. This chain connects TRBV12-3 or TRBV12-4 to TRBJ2-6, with unresolved D. The CDR3 has 12 amino acids. V lost 7 bases, J lost 4 bases, and 5 bases lay in between. The DNA for the CDR3 is TGTGCCAGCACGCAAGGGGCCAACGTCCTGACTTTC. It is translated as CASTQGANVLTF.

There are many counts of this clonotype. V is TRBV5-6 and J is TRBJ2-7, with unresolved D. V was clipped by 0 bases and J by 3 bases, with 4 bases between them. CDR1 is SGHDT, CDR2 YYEEEE, per germline. This CDR3 has 12 amino acids. The CDR3 bases are TGTGCCAGCAGCTTGGGCATCTACGAGCAGTACTTC. It translates to CASSLGIYEQYF.

The chain's CDR3 is CASSQTRDRGPYGYTF. The CDR3 coding sequence is TGTGCCAGCTCGCAAACTCGGGACAGAGGACCCTATGGCTACACCTTC. The chain couples TRBV18 to TRBJ1-2, with 7 bases fitting TRBD1. J gave up 4 bases and V 6 bases, and 14 bases lay outside the gene matches. The germline CDR1 and CDR2 sequences are KGHSH and LQKENI. The CDR3 is made up of 16 amino acids.

This clonotype was recorded a few times. CDR3 amino acids: CASSQRRELYEQYF. In nucleotides, the CDR3 is TGTGCCAGCAGCCAAAGACGGGAGCTCTACGAGCAGTACTTC. The V gene is TRBV3-1, the J gene TRBJ2-7, with a possible D match to TRBD2 (6 bases). The CDR3 covers 14 residues. The germline V and J ends were trimmed by 2 bases and 3 bases, with 11 bases remaining between them. Germline CDR1 reads LGHDT; CDR2 reads YNNKEL (reference sequence).

About this clonotype: A much larger clone differs by one base, so this may be a read error. The chain employs TRBV3-1 and TRBJ2-5; D not certain. Between the trimmed V and J ends, which lost 7 bases and 5 bases, there was a span of 11 bases. The CDR3 is 12 amino acids. Germline V gene data show CDR1 as LGHDT and CDR2 as YNNKEL (reference sequence). The CDR3 here is CASIQRAETQYF. The CDR3 coding sequence is TGTGCCAGCATCCAGAGAGCGGAGACCCAGTACTTC.

This clonotype was recorded a few times. CDR3: CASSPGTRQYF. CDR3 coding DNA: TGTGCCAGCAGCCCCGGGACTAGACAGTATTTT. The rearrangement uses TRBV7-2 and TRBJ2-3; 8 nucleotides line up with TRBD2. The CDR3 loop spans 11 amino acids. CDR1 and CDR2 (germline): SGHTA, FQGNSA. With 5 bases clipped from V and 12 bases from J, the junction kept 4 bases outside the gene matches.

V usage is TRBV14 and J usage is TRBJ2-5; tentatively, D is TRBD1 (5 bases). V lost 1 base to trimming and J lost 0 bases, with 9 bases between them. The CDR3 totals 15 residues. CDR1 is SGHDN, CDR2 FVKESK, per germline. CDR3 residues: CASSQVGRNQETQYF. CDR3 DNA: TGTGCCAGCAGCCAAGTGGGGCGGAACCAAGAGACCCAGTACTTC.

CDR3 amino acids: CSARRQGRTYEQYF. Here the CDR3 DNA reads TGCAGTGCTAGGAGACAGGGGCGAACCTACGAGCAGTACTTC. The chain employs TRBV20-1 and TRBJ2-7; 8 bases match TRBD1. Unmatched junction bases numbered 6, after V lost 3 bases and J lost 2 bases. The CDR3 has 14 residues. Germline V gives CDR1 DFQATT, CDR2 SNEGSKA (reference sequence).

The chain uses TRBV29-1 and TRBJ1-1; D not certain. CDR1 and CDR2 from the germline V gene are SQVTM and ANQGSEA. Trimming left V 4 bases short and J 0 bases short, with 15 bases between. CDR3 length equals 15 residues. The CDR3 nucleotides read TGCAGCGTTGCCCACCGGATCAATATGAACACTGAAGCTTTCTTT. It specifies CSVAHRINMNTEAFF.

This chain uses TRBV10-3 with TRBJ2-1; TRBD2 agrees at 12 bases. Germline CDR1 reads ENHRY; CDR2 reads SYGVKD. The CDR3 is 18 amino acids. V trimming: 0 bases; J trimming: 0 bases; junction bases outside the gene matches: 3. The CDR3 loop is CAISESGTSGSSYNEQFF. The CDR3 bases are TGTGCCATCAGTGAGTCCGGGACTAGCGGGTCCTCCTACAATGAGCAGTTCTTC.

The rearrangement joins TRBV11-2 to TRBJ1-1; D is unclear. CDR3 size: 15 residues. The germline V gene has CDR1 SGHAT and CDR2 FQNNGV. V shed 4 bases and J shed 1 base, with 13 bases lying between them. Written as DNA, the CDR3 is TGTGCCAGCAGCTCCCTCCGGGATAAGAACACTGAAGCTTTCTTT. This codes for CASSSLRDKNTEAFF.

This clonotype was seen a few times. The J gene is TRBJ1-6, the V gene TRBV7-8; D call uncertain. The CDR3 loop spans 13 amino acids. Germline CDR1 and CDR2: SGHVS and FQNEAQ. V was clipped by 6 bases and J by 8 bases, with 11 bases between them. Here the CDR3 reads CASSRRADSPLHF. The CDR3 nucleotides are TGTGCCAGCAGTCGCCGGGCCGATTCACCCCTCCACTTT.

The chain joins TRBV4-1 to TRBJ2-1, with D possibly matching TRBD1 (5 bases). CDR3 length equals 15 residues. V lost 1 base, J lost 6 bases, and 13 bases lay in between. Per germline, CDR1 MGHRA and CDR2 YSYEKL. DNA for the CDR3: TGCGCCAGCAGCCAAGGGGGCAGGGTTGGCAATGAGCAGTTCTTC. Amino acid sequence: CASSQGGRVGNEQFF.

The J gene is TRBJ2-6, the V gene TRBV19; no definite D call. The V end lost 3 bases, the J end lost 1 base, and 10 bases lay between the germline ends. CDR1 and CDR2 from the germline V gene are LNHDA and SQIVND (reference sequence). The CDR3 contains 16 residues. In DNA, the CDR3 is TGTGCCAGTAGTATTCAAATCGGGTCTGGGGCCAACGTCCTGACTTTC. Its translation is CASSIQIGSGANVLTF.

This rearrangement joins TRBV6-6 to TRBJ1-2; D is ambiguous. The CDR3 consists of 14 residues. CDR1 is MNHNY and CDR2 is SVGAGI in the germline V gene (reference sequence). The V gene lost 2 bases and the J gene lost 4 bases, with 11 bases spanning the gap. The CDR3 loop is CASSYEGGSYGYTF. The CDR3 DNA reads as TGTGCCAGCAGTTACGAGGGTGGGAGCTATGGCTACACCTTC.

The chain links TRBV7-8 to TRBJ2-5; TRBD2 is a possible D gene (7 bases). Trimming pared 0 bases from V and 6 bases from J, leaving 14 bases between. The CDR3 runs to 15 residues. The germline gives CDR1 SGHVS, CDR2 FQNEAQ. This CDR3 is CASSLARGQAKTQYF. Here the CDR3 DNA reads TGTGCCAGCAGCTTAGCGCGGGGGCAGGCTAAGACCCAGTACTTC. The full variable domain, its missing parts supplied by reference TRBV7-8 and TRBJ2-5, is GAGVSQSPRYKVAKRGQDVALRCDPISGHVSLFWYQQALGQGPEFLTYFQNEAQLDKSGLPSDRFFAERPEGSVSTLKIQRTQQEDSAVYLCASSLARGQAKTQYFGPGTRLLVL.

The V gene is TRBV7-8, the J gene TRBJ2-3, with 9 bases matching TRBD2. The V segment lost 5 bases and the J segment 14 bases; nucleotides outside the gene matches: 14. Germline V gene lookup returns CDR1 SGHVS and CDR2 FQNEAQ. The CDR3 length is 14 residues. CDR3 coding DNA: TGTGCCAGCAGCCCGCGGGCTAGCGGGACTGTGTGGTATTTT. It codes for CASSPRASGTVWYF. Combining the CDR3 with reference TRBV7-8 and TRBJ2-3 gives the whole variable domain GAGVSQSPRYKVAKRGQDVALRCDPISGHVSLFWYQQALGQGPEFLTYFQNEAQLDKSGLPSDRFFAERPEGSVSTLKIQRTQQEDSAVYLCASSPRASGTVWYFGPGTRLTVL.

This clonotype was detected a few times. The rearrangement uses TRBV24-1 and TRBJ2-1; 12 nucleotides agree with TRBD2. The germline V gene encodes CDR1 KGHDR and CDR2 SFDVKD. The J segment lost 8 bases and the V segment lost 5 bases, leaving 6 bases of the junction unmatched. The CDR3 totals 15 residues. CDR3 nucleotide sequence: TGTGCCACCAGTGGGGGACTAGCGGGTACCGATGAGCAGTTCTTC. Amino acids: CATSGGLAGTDEQFF.

This rearrangement joins TRBV3-1 to TRBJ1-2, with a possible D match to TRBD1 (5 bases). Per the germline V gene, CDR1 is LGHDT and CDR2 is YNNKEL (reference sequence). Trimming removed 4 bases from V and 6 bases from J, with 18 bases in between. This CDR3 has 15 amino acids. The CDR3 sequence: CASSPLGGIENGYTF. CDR3 nucleotides: TGTGCCAGCAGCCCGCTCGGGGGGATCGAGAATGGCTACACCTTC. The full variable domain, with the rest looked up from reference TRBV3-1 and TRBJ1-2, is DTAVSQTPKYLVTQMGNDKSIKCEQNLGHDTMYWYKQDSKKFLKIMFSYNNKELIINETVPNRFSPKSPDKAHLNLHINSLELGDSAVYFCASSPLGGIENGYTFGSGTRLTVV.

V gene TRBV20-1 combines with J gene TRBJ2-1; TRBD2 matches 9 bases. The CDR3 totals 14 residues. The trim removed 3 bases at V and 8 bases at J, leaving 8 bases unmatched. Germline V gene sequence: CDR1 DFQATT, CDR2 SNEGSKA (reference sequence). This CDR3 reads CSARVSGRKDEQFF. CDR3 in DNA: TGCAGTGCTAGGGTTAGCGGGAGAAAAGATGAGCAGTTCTTC.

This clonotype occurred a few times. The chain combines TRBV14 with TRBJ1-2, with TRBD1 matching over 8 bases. Trimming removed 3 bases from V and 4 bases from J; junction bases left unmatched: 7. The CDR3 covers 15 residues. Germline CDR1 reads SGHDN; CDR2 reads FVKESK. The CDR3: CASSHGTGTLYGYTF. Written as DNA, the CDR3 is TGTGCCAGCAGCCATGGGACAGGAACCCTCTATGGCTACACCTTC.

This chain uses TRBV6-5 with TRBJ2-5; TRBD2 agrees at 14 bases. V lost 4 bases, J lost 5 bases, and 3 bases stayed unmatched. From germline, CDR1 is MNHEY and CDR2 SVGAGI. The length of the CDR3 is 15 residues. The CDR3 region is CASSSGLAGAETQYF. The CDR3, as DNA: TGTGCCAGCAGTTCGGGACTAGCGGGGGCGGAGACCCAGTACTTC.

This chain links TRBV2 with TRBJ1-1; 7 positions match TRBD1. V was clipped by 7 bases and J by 2 bases; unmatched bases: 7. Germline V gene lookup returns CDR1 SNHLY and CDR2 FYNNEI. The CDR3 is made up of 14 amino acids. CDR3: CASTEDRPNTEAFF. The CDR3 nucleotides are TGTGCCAGCACCGAGGACAGGCCCAACACTGAAGCTTTCTTT.

This clonotype has a handful of counts. This chain uses TRBV7-9 with TRBJ2-1, with a weak D call TRBD2 (6 bases). The CDR3 is made up of 16 amino acids. Trimming shortened V by 8 bases and J by 5 bases, and 22 bases separated the two germline ends. Germline loops: CDR1 SEHNR, CDR2 FQNEAQ (reference sequence). CDR3 DNA: TGTGCCAGCGCCCTACCCTCTTGGAGGAGGGACAATGAGCAGTTCTTC. As protein: CASALPSWRRDNEQFF.

This clonotype was observed a handful of times. The gene calls are TRBV7-9 and TRBJ1-5, with D unclear. Germline-derived CDR1 and CDR2 are SEHNR and FQNEAQ (reference sequence). V lost 4 bases and J 3 bases, leaving 10 bases between the germline ends. The CDR3 extends over 14 amino acids. The CDR3 reads CASSSAEINQPQHF. The CDR3 DNA reads TGTGCCAGCAGCTCAGCAGAGATCAATCAGCCCCAGCATTTT.